This TCR beta chain was retrieved from a study of blood T cell repertoires in COVID-19 (dated by TCRdb to 2018 to 2021). About the full investigation: Samples covering the acute and convalescent phases of COVID-19 were provided by collaborators in the United States, Italy and Spain. The prospective study material was composed of cDNA or gDNA derived from T cells, B-cell-depleted T cells, or PBMCs. The dataset comprised deeply sampled blood TCRbeta repertoires from subjects exposed to, actively infected with, or recovered from COVID-19. A freely available public database, intended as a resource for researchers studying the immune response to SARS-CoV-2, is where the repertoires were released. The samples were drawn from the first 160 participants of the ongoing ImmuneRACE study and from roughly 1,300 subjects provided by 6 global collaborators. A de-identified subject ID, COVID-19 status, age in years and sex were almost always included in the sample metadata. Where HLA class I and class II types were available, the types were taken from metadata supplied by the sample provider, not from assay-based typing.

Results and caveats for the whole study, not just this receptor: The quantity of clinical and demographic metadata differed by source and by participant and was supplied without curation.

This clone was observed a few times. Its antigen has not been determined. Per-nucleotide qualities are absent, and no much larger clonotype sits a single base away. The collaborating institutions used their own protocols to collect whole blood in K2EDTA tubes. For TCRbeta analysis, collaborators shipped samples in one of three forms: frozen whole blood, isolated PBMCs, or DNA extracted from either of those sample types. TCRbeta CDR3 regions were amplified from genomic DNA using the immunoSEQ Assay, a bias-controlled multiplex PCR. Per the authors' processing: Within the assay, amplification of reference gene primers was used to estimate how many nucleated cells each sample contained. To quantify the absolute abundance of each unique TCRbeta CDR3 rearrangement, sequence reads were collapsed and filtered. For each sample, productive Simpson clonality was calculated as the square root of Simpson's diversity index over productive rearrangements. This is the immuneACCESS table as TCRdb keeps it, with only in-frame sequences that have V and J called. A part of the clones is gone; compared with another copy, unresolved V genes explain less than half, and the rest is unexplained. That table is the source of V, J and clone size, and D and trimming were worked out from the DNA. The sample table holds 150,000 to 200,000 clones, of which around 80% were seen once. Of the sample, 20% to 25% falls within the top ten clones.

The sample consisted of peripheral blood. This sequence was found in a woman aged 80 or over with acute or convalescent COVID-19.

The DNA sequence is as follows: TGTGCCATCACGAACAGGGGATCCGGGGAGCTGTTTTTT. Translated, it reads CAITNRGSGELFF. This sequence uses TRBV12-3 or TRBV12-4 and TRBJ2-2; TRBD1 lines up with 7 middle nucleotides. Inclusive of the bounding cysteine and phenylalanine, the CDR3 is 13 residues long. The CDR3 DNA has 39 bases and is translated from base 1. At the junction V is shortened by 10 bases and J by 6 bases; bases outside the gene matches: 8.